The 30 T cell receptor beta chains below all came from one sample that was sequenced in a study of blood T cell repertoires in COVID-19. Method: immunoSEQ multiplex PCR; TCRdb's copy keeps in-frame clones and lacks some. The sample includes roughly 190,000 clones, roughly 82% of them seen just once. Sequencing was done on a sample of PBMCs or T cells enriched from blood (not recorded which). The origin of the receptors is a woman aged 60 to 75 with acute COVID-19.

The chain is built from TRBV24-1 and TRBJ2-5; D ambiguous. The CDR3 contains 13 residues. Germline V gives CDR1 KGHDR, CDR2 SFDVKD. V dropped 9 bases and J dropped 2 bases, with 12 bases sitting between them. The chain's CDR3 is CATGDGAQETQYF. As DNA, the CDR3 is TGTGCCACCGGAGATGGAGCTCAAGAGACCCAGTACTTC.

The chain is built from TRBV29-1 and TRBJ2-7; 9 bases line up with TRBD1. Trimming removed 6 bases from V and 2 bases from J; junction bases left unmatched: 2. This CDR3 comprises 12 residues. From germline, CDR1 is SQVTM and CDR2 ANQGSEA. CDR3 region: CSVRDRAYEQYV. The CDR3 nucleotides read TGCAGCGTCCGGGACAGGGCCTACGAGCAGTACGTC.

The chain is built from TRBV4-3 and TRBJ2-7; D gene uncertain. The CDR3 runs to 13 residues. Germline CDR1 and CDR2: LGHNA and YSLEER. V was clipped by 0 bases and J by 6 bases, with 9 bases between them. The DNA of the CDR3 is TGCGCCAGCAGCCAAGAGACGGAGTCCGAGCAGTACTTC. The encoded protein is CASSQETESEQYF.

This rearrangement joins TRBV30 to TRBJ2-3, with 10 bases aligning to TRBD2. The CDR3 is 15 residues long. Germline lookup yields CDR1 GTSNPN and CDR2 SVGIG (reference sequence). V shed 1 base, J shed 5 bases, and the junction held 6 bases outside the gene matches. CDR3 in amino acids: CAWSAWKRGGDTQYF. For the CDR3, the DNA is TGTGCCTGGAGTGCCTGGAAGCGGGGGGGAGATACGCAGTATTTT.

V usage is TRBV7-2 and J usage is TRBJ2-4; D gene uncertain. The length of the CDR3 is 14 residues. Trimming pared 2 bases from V and 5 bases from J, leaving 10 bases between. CDR1 is SGHTA and CDR2 is FQGNSA in the germline V gene. CDR3 protein: CASSLRRRENIQYF. The CDR3 nucleotides are TGTGCCAGCAGCTTACGGCGTCGGGAAAACATTCAGTACTTC.

V usage is TRBV13 and J usage is TRBJ1-1; 8 bases align to TRBD1. This CDR3 is built from 15 residues. Germline V gives CDR1 PRHDT, CDR2 FYEKMQ (reference sequence). Trimming cost V 6 bases and J 10 bases; bases outside gene matches: 16. DNA for the CDR3: TGTGCCAGCAGTCCAAGGCAGGGGGCCTTATCTTTAGCTTTCTTT. This sequence encodes CASSPRQGALSLAFF.

This clone was counted a few times. The genes are TRBV28 and TRBJ1-3, with TRBD1 as a possible D gene (6 bases). Trimming removed 6 bases at V and 4 bases at J, with 16 bases between. Germline V gives CDR1 MDHEN, CDR2 SYDVKM. This CDR3 region has 15 residues. For the CDR3, the DNA is TGTGCCAGCAGCCCATGGGAGGGGGGCGGAAACACCATATATTTT. It translates to CASSPWEGGGNTIYF. Together with reference TRBV28 and TRBJ1-3, the CDR3 gives the full variable domain: DVKVTQSSRYLVKRTGEKVFLECVQDMDHENMFWYRQDPGLGLRLIYFSYDVKMKEKGDIPEGYSVSREKKERFSLILESASTNQTSMYLCASSPWEGGGNTIYFGEGSWLTVV.

The chain couples TRBV19 to TRBJ2-1; TRBD2 is a possible D gene (6 bases). This CDR3 is built from 15 residues. The germline V and J ends were trimmed by 3 bases and 4 bases, with 13 bases remaining between them. CDR1 and CDR2 from the germline V gene are LNHDA and SQIVND (reference sequence). The CDR3 here is CASSIQGLGYNEQFF. CDR3 DNA sequence: TGTGCCAGTAGTATTCAGGGACTTGGATACAATGAGCAGTTCTTC.

The J gene is TRBJ2-3, the V gene TRBV6-2 or TRBV6-3; D is unresolved. Trimming stripped 2 bases from V and 0 bases from J, with 15 bases between. Germline-derived CDR1 and CDR2 are MNHEY and SVGEGT. The CDR3 runs to 17 residues. CDR3 protein: CASSYAVTPTSTDTQYF. CDR3 in DNA: TGTGCCAGCAGTTACGCGGTAACTCCGACTAGCACAGATACGCAGTATTTT.

V and J are TRBV2 and TRBJ1-5; D not resolved. Trimming left V 7 bases short and J 1 base short, with 14 bases between. This CDR3 has 15 amino acids. Germline lookup yields CDR1 SNHLY and CDR2 FYNNEI. The DNA of the CDR3 is TGTGCCAGCACTCTGGATAGCGGAAGCAATCAGCCCCAGCATTTT. Protein: CASTLDSGSNQPQHF.

The genes are TRBV6-5 and TRBJ1-1; 8 nucleotides align to TRBD1. V dropped 2 bases and J dropped 1; count of bases not matched to a gene: 6. CDR1 and CDR2 from the germline V gene are MNHEY and SVGAGI. CDR3 length: 16 residues. The CDR3 DNA reads TGTGCCAGCAGTTACAGGACAGGGTGGTCGAACACTGAAGCTTTCTTT. Translating gives CASSYRTGWSNTEAFF.

The V gene is TRBV28, the J gene TRBJ1-2; D possibly corresponds to TRBD1 (6 bases). Trimming stripped 2 bases from V and 8 bases from J, with 18 bases between. This CDR3 is built from 15 residues. Germline-derived CDR1 and CDR2 are MDHEN and SYDVKM. The CDR3 sequence is CASSLPVTQGKGYTF. DNA for the CDR3: TGTGCCAGCAGTTTACCCGTGACCCAGGGGAAGGGCTACACCTTC.

The chain couples TRBV9 to TRBJ1-1, with 8 bases lining up with TRBD1. V lost 4 bases to trimming and J lost 6 bases; unmatched junction nucleotides: 11. This CDR3 has 15 amino acids. Germline V gene lookup returns CDR1 SGDLS and CDR2 YYNGEE. CDR3 in amino acids: CASSINGQGNAEAFF. In nucleotides, the CDR3 is TGTGCCAGCAGCATCAACGGACAGGGCAACGCTGAAGCTTTCTTT.

CDR3 nucleotides: TGTGCCAGCAGCTTAGAAGGGGGAGAGAACTATGGCTACACCTTC. It translates to CASSLEGGENYGYTF. V usage is TRBV11-2 and J usage is TRBJ1-2, with D possibly matching TRBD1 (6 bases). The CDR3 is made up of 15 amino acids. V was shortened by 0 bases and J by 2 bases, with 10 bases between the two germline ends. Per the germline V gene, CDR1 is SGHAT and CDR2 is FQNNGV.

The chain combines TRBV4-3 with TRBJ1-1, with 9 bases identical to TRBD1. The V segment lost 2 bases and the J segment 1 base; nucleotides outside the gene matches: 2. In germline, CDR1 is LGHNA, CDR2 YSLEER. This CDR3 region has 15 residues. CDR3 loop: CASSQPGQGNTEAFF. The CDR3 DNA sequence: TGCGCCAGCAGCCAACCGGGACAGGGGAACACTGAAGCTTTCTTT.

The CDR3 loop is CASSPPFPGEIAKNIQYF. CDR3 DNA sequence: TGTGCCAGCTCACCACCCTTTCCAGGGGAAATTGCCAAAAACATTCAGTACTTC. V and J are TRBV18 and TRBJ2-4; weak D call: TRBD1 (6 bases). This CDR3 spans 18 amino acids. CDR1 and CDR2 (germline): KGHSH, LQKENI. V lost 0 bases, J lost 1 base, and 16 bases lay in between.

This chain links TRBV19 with TRBJ2-3; D is possibly TRBD2 (5 bases). CDR1 and CDR2 (germline): LNHDA, SQIVND (reference sequence). CDR3 length equals 16 residues. V was clipped by 0 bases and J by 6 bases, with 16 bases between them. The CDR3 is CASSIDHYHPGDTQYF. The CDR3 DNA reads as TGTGCCAGTAGTATAGACCACTACCATCCGGGGGATACGCAGTATTTT.

Only one count was recorded for this clone. The rearrangement joins TRBV4-3 to TRBJ1-5; D gene ambiguous. CDR1 is LGHNA and CDR2 is YSLEER in the germline V gene. V dropped 0 bases and J dropped 5 bases, with 5 bases sitting between them. The CDR3 spans 13 residues. CDR3 bases: TGCGCCAGCAGCCAAGATCAGGATCAGCCCCAGCATTTT. Translating gives CASSQDQDQPQHF.

The chain carries TRBV30 and TRBJ1-3, with TRBD1 identical over 9 bases. This CDR3 region has 14 residues. Per the germline V gene, CDR1 is GTSNPN and CDR2 is SVGIG (reference sequence). The ends lost 0 bases at V and 4 bases at J; junction bases unmatched: 1. This chain's CDR3 is CAWSVGTGGNTIYF. As DNA, the CDR3 is TGTGCCTGGAGTGTTGGGACAGGGGGAAACACCATATATTTT.

This clone appeared a single time. Here the CDR3 DNA reads TGTGCCATCAGTGAGGGTTTAGCGGGGCCCGGGGGGCGGTCGAATGAGCAGTTCTTC. Translated: CAISEGLAGPGGRSNEQFF. The chain uses TRBV10-3 and TRBJ2-1; 8 nucleotides match TRBD2. From germline, CDR1 is ENHRY and CDR2 SYGVKD. V trimming: 2 bases; J trimming: 7 bases; junction bases outside the gene matches: 19. The CDR3 runs 19 residues.

The chain recombines TRBV9 with TRBJ2-2; 9 bases align to TRBD1. Germline CDR1 reads SGDLS; CDR2 reads YYNGEE. This CDR3 region has 16 residues. The ends lost 4 bases at V and 6 bases at J; junction bases unmatched: 10. The CDR3 region has the DNA TGTGCCAGCAGCACCCCCAGGACAGGGGTGCCCGGGGAGCTGTTTTTT. The encoded protein is CASSTPRTGVPGELFF.

The chain carries TRBV10-3 and TRBJ2-2; 7 bases line up with TRBD2. The germline gives CDR1 ENHRY, CDR2 SYGVKD. Trimming removed 0 bases from V and 6 bases from J; junction bases left unmatched: 10. This CDR3 comprises 17 residues. The DNA of the CDR3 is TGTGCCATCAGTGAGTCTCCGGGAGGCGGTTTTTCCGGGGAGCTGTTTTTT. This translates into CAISESPGGGFSGELFF.

The chain recombines TRBV9 with TRBJ1-4; weak D call: TRBD1 (6 bases). The germline gives CDR1 SGDLS, CDR2 YYNGEE. CDR3 length equals 14 residues. Trimming left V 0 bases short and J 8 bases short, with 11 bases between. This CDR3 reads CASSVGGGLEKLFF. The CDR3 region has the DNA TGTGCCAGCAGCGTAGGAGGGGGTCTAGAAAAACTGTTTTTT.

This chain uses TRBV13 with TRBJ2-7, with D possibly being TRBD2 (7 bases). The CDR3 totals 17 residues. Germline CDR1 PRHDT, CDR2 FYEKMQ (reference sequence). Trimming stripped 5 bases from V and 2 bases from J, with 22 bases between. The CDR3 sequence is CASSPGVGGGSPYEQYF. DNA for the CDR3: TGTGCCAGCAGCCCGGGGGTTGGGGGCGGGAGCCCCTACGAGCAGTACTTC. The full variable domain, with the rest looked up from reference TRBV13 and TRBJ2-7, is AAGVIQSPRHLIKEKRETATLKCYPIPRHDTVYWYQQGPGQDPQFLISFYEKMQSDKGSIPDRFSAQQFSDYHSELNMSSLELGDSALYFCASSPGVGGGSPYEQYFGPGTRLTVT.

J is TRBJ1-5 and V is TRBV28; D is undetermined. There are 17 residues in the CDR3. V was cut by 4 bases and J by 2 bases, with 18 bases left in between. CDR1 and CDR2 from the germline V gene are MDHEN and SYDVKM. The CDR3: CASSYLTPAAGNQPQHF. The CDR3 DNA reads as TGTGCCAGCAGTTATCTCACTCCGGCAGCGGGCAATCAGCCCCAGCATTTT.

The chain links TRBV3-1 (or the pseudogene TRBV3-2) to TRBJ1-4; D gene ambiguous. Between the trimmed V and J ends, which lost 11 bases and 4 bases, there was a span of 17 bases. From germline, CDR1 is LGHDT and CDR2 YNNKEL (reference sequence). CDR3 length equals 14 residues. The chain's CDR3 is CASGYFQFNEKLFF. The CDR3 DNA is TGTGCCTCGGGGTACTTCCAATTTAATGAAAAACTGTTTTTT.

This chain connects TRBV7-9 to TRBJ2-2; TRBD1 matches at 8 bases. V trimming: 9 bases; J trimming: 0 bases; junction bases outside the gene matches: 12. The CDR3 contains 17 residues. Germline-derived CDR1 and CDR2 are SEHNR and FQNEAQ (reference sequence). CDR3 DNA: TGTGCCAGTAACCGGGACAGGACGTTCGCGAACACCGGGGAGCTGTTTTTT. Translated: CASNRDRTFANTGELFF.

The V and J genes are TRBV2 and TRBJ1-1; 9 nucleotides line up with TRBD1. V was clipped by 2 bases and J by 2 bases; unmatched bases: 0. The CDR3 has 14 residues. CDR1 is SNHLY, CDR2 FYNNEI, per germline. Here the CDR3 reads CASSETGGNTEAFF. CDR3 nucleotides: TGTGCCAGCAGTGAAACAGGGGGCAACACTGAAGCTTTCTTT.

The chain couples TRBV10-1 to TRBJ1-4; TRBD1 is a possible D gene (5 bases). V lost 4 bases and J 3 bases, leaving 6 bases between the germline ends. This CDR3 is 13 amino acids long. Germline V gene lookup returns CDR1 WNHNN and CDR2 SYGVQD (reference sequence). The CDR3 DNA reads TGCGCCAGCAGTGCAGGGCCTAATGAAAAACTGTTTTTT. It translates to CASSAGPNEKLFF.

The V call is TRBV3-1 (or the pseudogene TRBV3-2), the J call TRBJ1-2; unclear D gene. The CDR3 runs 14 residues. Germline CDR1 reads LGHDT; CDR2 reads YNNKEL (reference sequence). Trimming cost V 6 bases and J 3 bases, with 14 bases left between them. The CDR3 reads CASSYTAGDYGYTF. In DNA form, the CDR3 reads TGTGCCAGCAGTTACACAGCCGGGGACTATGGCTACACCTTC.